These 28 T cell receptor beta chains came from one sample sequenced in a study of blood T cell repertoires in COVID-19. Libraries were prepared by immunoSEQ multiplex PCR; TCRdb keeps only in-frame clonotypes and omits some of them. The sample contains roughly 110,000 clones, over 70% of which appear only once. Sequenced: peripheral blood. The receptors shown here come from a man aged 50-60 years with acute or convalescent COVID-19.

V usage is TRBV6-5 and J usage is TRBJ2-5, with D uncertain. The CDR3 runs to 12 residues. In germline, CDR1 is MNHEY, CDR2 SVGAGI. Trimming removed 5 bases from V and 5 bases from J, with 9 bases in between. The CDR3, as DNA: TGTGCCAGCAGTCGCGGTTCGGAGACCCAGTACTTC. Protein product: CASSRGSETQYF.

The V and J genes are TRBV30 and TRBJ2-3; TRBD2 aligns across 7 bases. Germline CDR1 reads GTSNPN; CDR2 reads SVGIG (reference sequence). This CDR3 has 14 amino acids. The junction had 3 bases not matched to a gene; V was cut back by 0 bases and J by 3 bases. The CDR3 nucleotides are TGTGCCTGGAGTGTGGGCGGGGGAACAGATACGCAGTATTTT. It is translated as CAWSVGGGTDTQYF. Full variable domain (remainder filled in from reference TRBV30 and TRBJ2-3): SQTIHQWPATLVQPVGSPLSLECTVEGTSNPNLYWYRQAAGRGLQLLFYSVGIGQISSEVPQNLSASRPQDRQFILSSKKLLLSDSGFYLCAWSVGGGTDTQYFGPGTRLTVL.

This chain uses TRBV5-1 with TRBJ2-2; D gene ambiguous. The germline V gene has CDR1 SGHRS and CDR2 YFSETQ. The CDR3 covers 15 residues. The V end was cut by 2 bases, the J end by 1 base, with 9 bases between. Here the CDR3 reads CASSFFAMNTGELFF. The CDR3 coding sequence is TGCGCCAGCAGCTTCTTCGCGATGAACACCGGGGAGCTGTTTTTT.

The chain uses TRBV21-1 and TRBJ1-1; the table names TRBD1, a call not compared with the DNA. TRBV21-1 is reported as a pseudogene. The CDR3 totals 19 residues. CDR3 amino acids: CASSTPRGTNQLMNTEAFF. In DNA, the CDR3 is TGTGCCAGCAGCACCCCAAGGGGCACCAATCAATTGATGAACACTGAAGCTTTCTTT.

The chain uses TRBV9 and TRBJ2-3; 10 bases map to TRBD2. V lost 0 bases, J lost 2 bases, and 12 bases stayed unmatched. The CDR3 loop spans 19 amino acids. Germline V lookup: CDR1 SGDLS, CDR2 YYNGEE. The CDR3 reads CASSVDVAGGHLSTDTQYF. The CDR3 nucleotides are TGTGCCAGCAGCGTAGACGTAGCGGGGGGTCACCTATCCACAGATACGCAGTATTTT.

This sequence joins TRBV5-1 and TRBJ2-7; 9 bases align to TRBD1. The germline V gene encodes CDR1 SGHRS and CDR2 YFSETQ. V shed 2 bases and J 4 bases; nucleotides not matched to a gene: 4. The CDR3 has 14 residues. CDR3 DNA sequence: TGCGCCAGCAGCTTTGGGACAGGGTCTTACGAGCAGTACTTC. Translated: CASSFGTGSYEQYF.

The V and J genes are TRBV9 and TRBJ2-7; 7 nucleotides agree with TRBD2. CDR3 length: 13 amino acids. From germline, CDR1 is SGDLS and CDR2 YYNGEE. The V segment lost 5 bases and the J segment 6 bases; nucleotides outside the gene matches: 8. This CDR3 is CASSGVPGGEQYF. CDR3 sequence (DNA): TGTGCCAGCAGTGGGGTGCCGGGGGGCGAGCAGTACTTC. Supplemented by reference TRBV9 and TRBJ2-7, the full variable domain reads DSGVTQTPKHLITATGQRVTLRCSPRSGDLSVYWYQQSLDQGLQFLIQYYNGEERAKGNILERFSAQQFPDLHSELNLSSLELGDSALYFCASSGVPGGEQYFGPGTRLTVT.

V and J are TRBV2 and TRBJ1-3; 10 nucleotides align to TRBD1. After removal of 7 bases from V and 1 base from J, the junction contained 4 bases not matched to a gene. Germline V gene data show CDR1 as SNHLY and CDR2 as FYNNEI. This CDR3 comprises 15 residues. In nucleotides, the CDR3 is TGTGCCAGCAAGAGACAGGGGGCTTCTGGAAACACCATATATTTT. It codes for CASKRQGASGNTIYF. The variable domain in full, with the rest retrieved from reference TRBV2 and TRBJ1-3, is EPEVTQTPSHQVTQMGQEVILRCVPISNHLYFYWYRQILGQKVEFLVSFYNNEISEKSEIFDDQFSVERPDGSNFTLKIRSTKLEDSAMYFCASKRQGASGNTIYFGEGSWLTVV.

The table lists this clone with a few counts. The CDR3 is CASSLVRGGNTIYF. In DNA, the CDR3 is TGTGCCAGCAGCTTGGTTCGGGGTGGAAACACCATATATTTT. The chain joins TRBV5-4 to TRBJ1-3; D is ambiguous. Germline V gene sequence: CDR1 SGHNT, CDR2 YYREEE (reference sequence). CDR3 length: 14 amino acids. The ends were cut back, 0 bases at V and 3 bases at J, with 7 bases in the middle.

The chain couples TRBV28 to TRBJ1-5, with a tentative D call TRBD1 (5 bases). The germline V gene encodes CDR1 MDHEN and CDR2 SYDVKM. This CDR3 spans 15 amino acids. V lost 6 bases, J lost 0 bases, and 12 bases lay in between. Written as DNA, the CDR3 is TGTGCCAGCAGAAATCAGGGTCATAGCAATCAGCCCCAGCATTTT. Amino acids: CASRNQGHSNQPQHF. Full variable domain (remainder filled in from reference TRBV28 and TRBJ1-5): DVKVTQSSRYLVKRTGEKVFLECVQDMDHENMFWYRQDPGLGLRLIYFSYDVKMKEKGDIPEGYSVSREKKERFSLILESASTNQTSMYLCASRNQGHSNQPQHFGDGTRLSIL.

DNA of the CDR3: TGTGCCAGCGGCCCCAGCGGGGGGAGGGAGACCCAGTACTTC. Translating gives CASGPSGGRETQYF. V usage is TRBV3-1 (or the pseudogene TRBV3-2) and J usage is TRBJ2-5; 9 bases map to TRBD2. CDR1 is LGHDT and CDR2 is YNNKEL in the germline V gene (reference sequence). The junction had 9 bases not matched to a gene; V was cut back by 8 bases and J by 5 bases. The CDR3 is 14 residues long.

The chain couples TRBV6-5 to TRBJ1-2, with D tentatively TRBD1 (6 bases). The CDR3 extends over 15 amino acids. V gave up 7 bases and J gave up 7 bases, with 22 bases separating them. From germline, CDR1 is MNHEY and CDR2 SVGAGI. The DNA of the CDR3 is TGTGCCAGCATACGGACAGTTACCGGGGAGAGTGGCTACACCTTC. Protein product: CASIRTVTGESGYTF.

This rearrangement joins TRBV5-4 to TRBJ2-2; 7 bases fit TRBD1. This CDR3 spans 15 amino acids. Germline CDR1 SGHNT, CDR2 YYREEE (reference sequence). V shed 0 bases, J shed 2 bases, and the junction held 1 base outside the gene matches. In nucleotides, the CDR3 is TGTGCCAGCAGCTTGGGACAGGGTAACACCGGGGAGCTGTTTTTT. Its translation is CASSLGQGNTGELFF.

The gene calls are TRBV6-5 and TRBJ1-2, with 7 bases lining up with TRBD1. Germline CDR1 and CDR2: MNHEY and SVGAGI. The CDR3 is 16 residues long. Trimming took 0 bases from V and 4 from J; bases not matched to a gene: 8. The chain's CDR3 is CASSYSKRQGGYGYTF. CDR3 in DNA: TGTGCCAGCAGTTACTCGAAGAGACAGGGCGGCTATGGCTACACCTTC.

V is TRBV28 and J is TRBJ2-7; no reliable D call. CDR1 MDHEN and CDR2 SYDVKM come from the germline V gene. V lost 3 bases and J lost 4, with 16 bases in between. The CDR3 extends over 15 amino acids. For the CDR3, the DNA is TGTGCCAGCAGTTTCTCGGCAGCCACAGCTTACGAGCAGTACTTC. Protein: CASSFSAATAYEQYF.

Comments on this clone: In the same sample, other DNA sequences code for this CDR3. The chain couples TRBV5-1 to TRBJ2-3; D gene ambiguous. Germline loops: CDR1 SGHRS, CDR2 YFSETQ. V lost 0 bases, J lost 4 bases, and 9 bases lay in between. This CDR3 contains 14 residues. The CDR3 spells CASSLGLESDTQYF. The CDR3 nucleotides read TGCGCCAGCAGCTTGGGGTTAGAATCAGATACGCAGTATTTT.

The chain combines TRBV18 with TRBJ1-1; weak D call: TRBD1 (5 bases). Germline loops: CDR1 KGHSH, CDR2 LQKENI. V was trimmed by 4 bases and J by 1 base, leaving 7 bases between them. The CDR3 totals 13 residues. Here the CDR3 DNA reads TGTGCCAGCTCACAAACAGGGAACACTGAAGCTTTCTTT. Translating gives CASSQTGNTEAFF.

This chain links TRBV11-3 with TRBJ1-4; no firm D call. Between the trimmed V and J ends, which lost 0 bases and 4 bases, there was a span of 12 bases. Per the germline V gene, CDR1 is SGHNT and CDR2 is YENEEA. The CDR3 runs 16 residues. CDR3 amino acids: CASSLDLSRLNEKLFF. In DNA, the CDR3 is TGTGCCAGCAGCTTAGATTTAAGTAGACTTAATGAAAAACTGTTTTTT. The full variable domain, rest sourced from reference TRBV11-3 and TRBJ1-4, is EAGVVQSPRYKIIEKKQPVAFWCNPISGHNTLYWYLQNLGQGPELLIRYENEEAVDDSQLPKDRFSAERLKGVDSTLKIQPAELGDSAVYLCASSLDLSRLNEKLFFGSGTQLSVL.

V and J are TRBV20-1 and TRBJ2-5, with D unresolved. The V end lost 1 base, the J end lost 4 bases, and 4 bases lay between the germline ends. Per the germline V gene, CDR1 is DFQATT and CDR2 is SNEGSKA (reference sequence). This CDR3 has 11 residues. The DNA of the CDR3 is TGCAGTGCTAGAGCCTTAGAGACCCAGTACTTC. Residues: CSARALETQYF.

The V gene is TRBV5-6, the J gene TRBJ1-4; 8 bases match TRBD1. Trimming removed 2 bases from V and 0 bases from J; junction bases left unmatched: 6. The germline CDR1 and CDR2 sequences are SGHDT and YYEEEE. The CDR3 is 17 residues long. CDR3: CASSFDRGSATNEKLFF. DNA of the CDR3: TGTGCCAGCAGCTTCGACAGGGGTTCCGCAACTAATGAAAAACTGTTTTTT. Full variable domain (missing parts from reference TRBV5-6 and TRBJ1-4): DAGVTQSPTHLIKTRGQQVTLRCSPKSGHDTVSWYQQALGQGPQFIFQYYEEEERQRGNFPDRFSGHQFPNYSSELNVNALLLGDSALYLCASSFDRGSATNEKLFFGSGTQLSVL.

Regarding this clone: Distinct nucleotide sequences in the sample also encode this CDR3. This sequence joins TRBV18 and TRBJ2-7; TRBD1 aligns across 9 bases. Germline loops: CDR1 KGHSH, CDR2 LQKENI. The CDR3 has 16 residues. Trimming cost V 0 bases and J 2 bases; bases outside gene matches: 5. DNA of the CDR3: TGTGCCAGCTCACCACCGGGACAGGGTAGTCCCTACGAGCAGTACTTC. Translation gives CASSPPGQGSPYEQYF.

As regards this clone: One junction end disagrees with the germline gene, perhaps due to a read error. The CDR3 loop reads CGGRAARTSTDTQYF. CDR3 DNA sequence: TGCGGGGGTAGGGCAGCCAGAACTAGCACAGATACGCAGTATTTT. The chain links TRBV2 to TRBJ2-3; a weak D match, TRBD2 (6 bases). This CDR3 has 15 amino acids. In germline, CDR1 is SNHLY, CDR2 FYNNEI.

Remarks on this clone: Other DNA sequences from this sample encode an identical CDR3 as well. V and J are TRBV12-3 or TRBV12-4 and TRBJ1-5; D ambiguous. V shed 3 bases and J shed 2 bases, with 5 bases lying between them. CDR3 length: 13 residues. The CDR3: CASSLAGNQPQHF. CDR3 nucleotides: TGTGCCAGCAGTTTGGCAGGCAATCAGCCCCAGCATTTT.

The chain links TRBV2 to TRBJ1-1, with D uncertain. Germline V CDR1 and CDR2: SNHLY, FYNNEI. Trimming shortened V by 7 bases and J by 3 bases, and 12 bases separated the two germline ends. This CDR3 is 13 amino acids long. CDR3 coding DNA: TGTGCCAGCAAAGTCTTACGAGACACTGAAGCTTTCTTT. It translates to CASKVLRDTEAFF.

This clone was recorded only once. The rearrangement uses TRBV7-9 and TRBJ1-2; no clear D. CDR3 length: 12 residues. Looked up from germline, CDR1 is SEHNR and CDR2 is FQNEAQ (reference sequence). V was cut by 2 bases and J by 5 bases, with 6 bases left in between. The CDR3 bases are TGTGCCAGCAGCTTACGAGATTATGGCTACACCTTC. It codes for CASSLRDYGYTF.

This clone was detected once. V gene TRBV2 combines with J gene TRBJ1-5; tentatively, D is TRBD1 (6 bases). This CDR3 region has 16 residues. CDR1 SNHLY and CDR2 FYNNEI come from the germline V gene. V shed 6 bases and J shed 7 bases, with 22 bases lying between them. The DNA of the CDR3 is TGTGCCAGCAGATCTCCAGAATCTACAGGGAACCAGCCCCAGCATTTT. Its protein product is CASRSPESTGNQPQHF. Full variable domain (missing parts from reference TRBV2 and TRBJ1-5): EPEVTQTPSHQVTQMGQEVILRCVPISNHLYFYWYRQILGQKVEFLVSFYNNEISEKSEIFDDQFSVERPDGSNFTLKIRSTKLEDSAMYFCASRSPESTGNQPQHFGDGTRLSIL.

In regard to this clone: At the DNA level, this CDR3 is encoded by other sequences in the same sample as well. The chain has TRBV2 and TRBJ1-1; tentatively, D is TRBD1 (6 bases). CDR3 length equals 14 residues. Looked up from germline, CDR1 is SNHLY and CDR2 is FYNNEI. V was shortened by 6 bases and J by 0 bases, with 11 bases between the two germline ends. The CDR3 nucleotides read TGTGCCAGCAGCCCGGACAGCCTGAACACTGAAGCTTTCTTT. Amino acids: CASSPDSLNTEAFF.

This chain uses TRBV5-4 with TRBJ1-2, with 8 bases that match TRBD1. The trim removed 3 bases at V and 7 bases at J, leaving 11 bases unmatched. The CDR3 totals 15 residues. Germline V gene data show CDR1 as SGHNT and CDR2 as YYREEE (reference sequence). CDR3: CASSSSGGAMSGYTF. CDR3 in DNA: TGTGCCAGCAGCTCGTCAGGGGGCGCGATGTCTGGCTACACCTTC.